This T cell receptor (beta chain) was sequenced for a study of blood T cell repertoires in COVID-19. Germline CDR1 KGHDR, CDR2 SFDVKD. With 4 bases clipped from V and 7 bases from J, the junction kept 9 bases outside the gene matches. The CDR3 runs 15 residues. Profiling relied on immunoSEQ multiplex PCR, and the TCRdb table lists in-frame clones only, not all of them. This sample has over 250,000 clones, with approximately 83% found just once. This sequence was found in a woman aged 70 to 79 with acute or convalescent COVID-19. Sequencing was done on a sample of peripheral blood. The rearrangement uses TRBV24-1 and TRBJ2-5, with 9 bases fitting TRBD2. The CDR3 nucleotides are TGTGCCACCAGTGAGTCCGGGACTAGCAAGGGGACCCAGTACTTC. This codes for CATSESGTSKGTQYF.